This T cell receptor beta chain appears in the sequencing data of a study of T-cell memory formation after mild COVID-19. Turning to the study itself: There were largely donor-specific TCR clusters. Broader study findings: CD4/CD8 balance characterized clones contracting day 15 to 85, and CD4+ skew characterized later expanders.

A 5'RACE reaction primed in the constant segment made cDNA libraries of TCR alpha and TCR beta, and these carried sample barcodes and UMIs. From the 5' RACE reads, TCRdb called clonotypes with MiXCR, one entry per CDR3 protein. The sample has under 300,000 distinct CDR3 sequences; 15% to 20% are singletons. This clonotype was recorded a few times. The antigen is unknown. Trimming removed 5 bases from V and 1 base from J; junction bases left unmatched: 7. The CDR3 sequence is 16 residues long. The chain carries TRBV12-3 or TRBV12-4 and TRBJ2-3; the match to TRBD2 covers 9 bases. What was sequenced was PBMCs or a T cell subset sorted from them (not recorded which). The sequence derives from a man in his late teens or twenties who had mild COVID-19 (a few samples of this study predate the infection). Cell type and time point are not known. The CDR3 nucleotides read TGTGCCAGCAGTGCTTTTGCGGGGGGGCGCACAGATACGCAGTATTTT. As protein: CASSAFAGGRTDTQYF.